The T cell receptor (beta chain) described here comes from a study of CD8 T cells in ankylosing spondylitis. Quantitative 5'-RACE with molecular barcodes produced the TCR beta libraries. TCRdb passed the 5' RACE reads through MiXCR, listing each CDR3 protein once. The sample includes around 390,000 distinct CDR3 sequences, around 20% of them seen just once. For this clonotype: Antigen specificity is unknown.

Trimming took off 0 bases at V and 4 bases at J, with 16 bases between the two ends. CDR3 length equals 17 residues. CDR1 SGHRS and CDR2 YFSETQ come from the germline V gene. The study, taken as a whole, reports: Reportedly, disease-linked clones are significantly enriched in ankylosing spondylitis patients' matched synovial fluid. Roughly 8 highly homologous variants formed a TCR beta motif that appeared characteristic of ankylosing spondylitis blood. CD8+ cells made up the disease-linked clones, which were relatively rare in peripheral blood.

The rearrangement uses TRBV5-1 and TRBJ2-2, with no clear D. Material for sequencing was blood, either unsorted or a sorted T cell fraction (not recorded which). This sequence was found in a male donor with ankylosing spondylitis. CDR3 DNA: TGCGCCAGCAGCTTGGCCGGTAGAACCAGAGGCACCGGGGAGCTGTTTTTT. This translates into CASSLAGRTRGTGELFF.